This TCR beta chain was identified in a study of T cells after yellow fever vaccination. V was trimmed by 5 bases and J by 1 base, leaving 12 bases between them. The CDR3 sequence is 14 residues long. The germline V gene has CDR1 SGHRS and CDR2 YFSETQ. This clonotype was seen more than once but under ten times. Its antigen is as yet unknown. Study-wide findings and caveats: A large majority of primary-vaccination clones showed up again after the booster (roughly 95% CD4, roughly 91% CD8).

TCRdb processed the 5' RACE reads anew with MiXCR; each CDR3 protein has one entry. The sample lists under 300,000 distinct CDR3 sequences; 6.5% to 8.5% were seen once. The sample consisted of CD4+ T cells sorted from PBMCs, taken 15 days after the yellow fever booster vaccination. The chain carries TRBV5-1 and TRBJ2-5; D not resolved. The clonotype originates from a man aged 25 to 40 who received the YFV17D yellow fever vaccine. CDR3 in DNA: TGCGCCAGCAGTAAAGAACTCTCCCAAGAGACCCAGTACTTC. Amino acid sequence: CASSKELSQETQYF.